This T cell receptor beta chain was sequenced in a study of response to subunit inactivated influenza vaccine. Study-level results: Few new T cells, the authors suggested, are recruited by each seasonal influenza vaccination.

The CDR3 runs to 14 residues. Trimming took 1 base from V and 8 from J; bases not matched to a gene: 5. Looked up from germline, CDR1 is MGHRA and CDR2 is YSYEKL. One entry per CDR3 protein, called by TCRdb with MiXCR from the RT-PCR reads. Counted here are approximately 730,000 distinct CDR3 sequences, about 14% occurring once; the ten biggest clones make up around 7%. A few counts support this clonotype. Antigen specificity is unknown. The specimen was PBMCs from blood, collected about 14 days before vaccination. The rearrangement uses TRBV4-1 and TRBJ1-2; 9 bases fit TRBD1. This TCR came from a man aged 50-59 years who received an inactivated influenza vaccine. CDR3 nucleotide sequence: TGCGCCAGCAGCCAAGCGGGACAGGGTTTCGGCTACACCTTC. Protein: CASSQAGQGFGYTF.